Following are 15 T cell receptor beta chains from one sample sequenced in a study of cytomegalovirus exposure and HLA in healthy donors. Assay: immunoSEQ multiplex PCR; the TCRdb copy retains only in-frame clones and omits some. The sample has over 60,000 clones; around 96% are singletons. Sequencing was done on a sample of PBMCs. These receptors were obtained from a man aged 18 to 29 in good health and CMV-seronegative.

V gene TRBV30 combines with J gene TRBJ1-4; TRBD1 matches at 7 bases. CDR1 is GTSNPN and CDR2 is SVGIG in the germline V gene (reference sequence). The V segment lost 2 bases and the J segment 4 bases; nucleotides outside the gene matches: 4. The CDR3 totals 14 residues. CDR3 sequence reads: CAWSTRQGNEKLFF. The CDR3 DNA is TGTGCCTGGAGTACTAGACAGGGTAATGAAAAACTGTTTTTT. Looking up the rest from reference TRBV30 and TRBJ1-4 gives the full variable domain: SQTIHQWPATLVQPVGSPLSLECTVEGTSNPNLYWYRQAAGRGLQLLFYSVGIGQISSEVPQNLSASRPQDRQFILSSKKLLLSDSGFYLCAWSTRQGNEKLFFGSGTQLSVL.

This chain's CDR3 is CASSPRHTSYEQYF. CDR3 in DNA: TGTGCCAGCAGCCCCAGACATACAAGCTACGAGCAGTACTTC. The V and J genes are TRBV11-2 and TRBJ2-7; no reliable D call. Trimming pared 5 bases from V and 3 bases from J, leaving 14 bases between. CDR1 SGHAT and CDR2 FQNNGV come from the germline V gene. The CDR3 contains 14 residues. Using reference TRBV11-2 and TRBJ2-7 for the parts outside the CDR3, the full variable domain is EAGVAQSPRYKIIEKRQSVAFWCNPISGHATLYWYQQILGQGPKLLIQFQNNGVVDDSQLPKDRFSAERLKGVDSTLKIQPAKLEDSAVYLCASSPRHTSYEQYFGPGTRLTVT.

V usage is TRBV9 and J usage is TRBJ2-7; no definite D call. V dropped 0 bases and J dropped 2 bases, with 6 bases sitting between them. There are 13 residues in the CDR3. CDR1 and CDR2 from the germline V gene are SGDLS and YYNGEE. Here the CDR3 reads CASSVEETYEQYF. CDR3 in DNA: TGTGCCAGCAGCGTAGAGGAGACCTACGAGCAGTACTTC.

CDR3 region: CASSGPRTGNEQFF. The CDR3 DNA is TGTGCCAGCAGTGGCCCCCGGACAGGTAATGAGCAGTTCTTC. This chain uses TRBV6-1 with TRBJ2-1; TRBD1 matches 7 bases. CDR3 length equals 14 residues. V gave up 4 bases and J gave up 7 bases; unmatched junction bases: 7. Germline loops: CDR1 MNHNS, CDR2 SASEGT.

This clone was found once. V gene TRBV5-4 combines with J gene TRBJ1-1; TRBD1 aligns across 7 bases. The CDR3 contains 13 residues. V lost 4 bases to trimming and J lost 5 bases; unmatched junction nucleotides: 5. CDR1 and CDR2 (germline): SGHNT, YYREEE (reference sequence). The CDR3 DNA is TGTGCCAGCAGCGTGAAACAGGGGACTGAAGCTTTCTTT. Translated, it gives CASSVKQGTEAFF.

The CDR3 DNA is TGTGCCAGTGCATACGGAGGTGACACCATATATTTT. Amino acids: CASAYGGDTIYF. This sequence joins TRBV7-2 and TRBJ1-3; D unclear. This CDR3 region has 12 residues. The V end lost 9 bases, the J end lost 8 bases, and 14 bases lay between the germline ends. In germline, CDR1 is SGHTA, CDR2 FQGNSA. The whole variable domain, remainder taken from reference TRBV7-2 and TRBJ1-3, is GAGVSQSPSNKVTEKGKDVELRCDPISGHTALYWYRQSLGQGLEFLIYFQGNSAPDKSGLPSDRFSAERTGGSVSTLTIQRTQQEDSAVYLCASAYGGDTIYFGEGSWLTVV.

V is TRBV27 and J is TRBJ2-7; TRBD1 aligns across 7 bases. The CDR3 loop spans 15 amino acids. Germline V lookup: CDR1 MNHEY, CDR2 SMNVEV (reference sequence). The V segment lost 5 bases and the J segment 3 bases; nucleotides outside the gene matches: 10. CDR3 sequence: CASSLNYRGNYEQYF. The CDR3 DNA reads TGTGCCAGCAGTCTAAACTACAGGGGAAACTACGAGCAGTACTTC.

Turning to this clone: Other DNA variants within this sample encode the same CDR3. The gene calls are TRBV9 and TRBJ1-4, with TRBD1 matching 9 bases. The CDR3 is made up of 14 amino acids. The ends lost 0 bases at V and 7 bases at J; junction bases unmatched: 1. Germline lookup yields CDR1 SGDLS and CDR2 YYNGEE. CDR3 sequence: CASSVGQGGEKLFF. The CDR3 nucleotides are TGTGCCAGCAGCGTAGGACAGGGGGGTGAAAAACTGTTTTTT. The full variable domain, rest sourced from reference TRBV9 and TRBJ1-4, is DSGVTQTPKHLITATGQRVTLRCSPRSGDLSVYWYQQSLDQGLQFLIQYYNGEERAKGNILERFSAQQFPDLHSELNLSSLELGDSALYFCASSVGQGGEKLFFGSGTQLSVL.

The chain couples TRBV7-9 to TRBJ1-1; a possible D gene is TRBD1 (6 bases). V was clipped by 1 base and J by 0 bases, with 9 bases between them. From germline, CDR1 is SEHNR and CDR2 FQNEAQ (reference sequence). CDR3 length: 15 amino acids. CDR3 bases: TGTGCCAGCAGCTTAGGGGCAGGGGTGAACACTGAAGCTTTCTTT. This gives the protein CASSLGAGVNTEAFF.

The chain combines TRBV15 with TRBJ1-2, with 11 bases aligning to TRBD1. Losses at the gene ends were 0 bases for V and 6 bases for J; bases not matched to a gene: 9. The germline gives CDR1 LNHNV, CDR2 YYDKDF (reference sequence). CDR3 size: 17 residues. CDR3 sequence (DNA): TGTGCCACCAGCAGAGATCTGGGGACAGGGGGTTGGAATGGCTACACCTTC. Translated, it gives CATSRDLGTGGWNGYTF.

This chain links TRBV30 with TRBJ1-4; TRBD1 is a possible D gene (6 bases). The V gene's germline CDR1 is GTSNPN and CDR2 SVGIG (reference sequence). The V and J ends lost 7 bases and 7 bases respectively, with 19 bases between them. The CDR3 sequence is 14 residues long. DNA for the CDR3: TGTGCCTCGCGATCAGGGGCGGGGGGTGAAAAACTGTTTTTT. Protein product: CASRSGAGGEKLFF.

This chain links TRBV30 with TRBJ2-6; the match to TRBD1 covers 10 bases. CDR1 and CDR2 (germline): GTSNPN, SVGIG (reference sequence). The CDR3 loop spans 18 amino acids. V shed 7 bases and J 2 bases; nucleotides not matched to a gene: 14. CDR3 residues: CAFQGQGDLRAGANVLTF. The CDR3, as DNA: TGTGCCTTTCAAGGACAGGGGGATCTTCGTGCTGGGGCCAACGTCCTGACTTTC. The variable domain in full, with the rest retrieved from reference TRBV30 and TRBJ2-6, is SQTIHQWPATLVQPVGSPLSLECTVEGTSNPNLYWYRQAAGRGLQLLFYSVGIGQISSEVPQNLSASRPQDRQFILSSKKLLLSDSGFYLCAFQGQGDLRAGANVLTFGAGSRLTVL.

The chain uses TRBV5-6 and TRBJ2-5; weak D call: TRBD1 (5 bases). The germline gives CDR1 SGHDT, CDR2 YYEEEE. Between the trimmed V and J ends, which lost 4 bases and 1 base, there was a span of 11 bases. The length of the CDR3 is 14 residues. Here the CDR3 reads CASSVQGIQETQYF. The CDR3 region has the DNA TGTGCCAGCAGCGTTCAGGGTATCCAAGAGACCCAGTACTTC.

J is TRBJ2-1 and V is TRBV6-6, with 9 bases matching TRBD2. Germline-derived CDR1 and CDR2 are MNHNY and SVGAGI (reference sequence). The trim removed 6 bases at V and 3 bases at J, leaving 6 bases unmatched. The CDR3 loop spans 15 amino acids. The CDR3 region has the DNA TGTGCCAGCAGACAAGCGGGGGGCCTCTACAATGAGCAGTTCTTC. Amino acid sequence: CASRQAGGLYNEQFF.

This clone appeared a few times. V usage is TRBV6-5 and J usage is TRBJ2-1; maybe TRBD2 (7 bases). V lost 7 bases to trimming and J lost 5 bases, with 15 bases between them. Looked up from germline, CDR1 is MNHEY and CDR2 is SVGAGI. CDR3 length: 14 residues. As DNA, the CDR3 is TGTGCCAGCAAACGGGGGGCGGATGACAATGAGCAGTTCTTC. The encoded protein is CASKRGADDNEQFF.